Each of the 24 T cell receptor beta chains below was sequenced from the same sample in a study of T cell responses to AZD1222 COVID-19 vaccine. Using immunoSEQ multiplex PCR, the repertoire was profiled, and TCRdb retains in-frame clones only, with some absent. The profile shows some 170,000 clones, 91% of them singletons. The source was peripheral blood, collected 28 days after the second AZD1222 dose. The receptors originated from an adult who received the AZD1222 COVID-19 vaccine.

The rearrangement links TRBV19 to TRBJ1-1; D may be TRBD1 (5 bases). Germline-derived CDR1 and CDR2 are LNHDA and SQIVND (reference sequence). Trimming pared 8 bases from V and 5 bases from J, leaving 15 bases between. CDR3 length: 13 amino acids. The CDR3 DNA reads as TGTGCCAGTGATTGGGGGTCGGGGACTGAAGCTTTCTTT. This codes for CASDWGSGTEAFF.

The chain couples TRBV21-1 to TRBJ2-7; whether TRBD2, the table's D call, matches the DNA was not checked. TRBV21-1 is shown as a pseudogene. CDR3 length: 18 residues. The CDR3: CASSTSPGGRGGLNEQYF. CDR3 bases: TGTGCCAGCAGCACGAGCCCCGGTGGGCGGGGGGGCCTTAACGAGCAGTACTTC.

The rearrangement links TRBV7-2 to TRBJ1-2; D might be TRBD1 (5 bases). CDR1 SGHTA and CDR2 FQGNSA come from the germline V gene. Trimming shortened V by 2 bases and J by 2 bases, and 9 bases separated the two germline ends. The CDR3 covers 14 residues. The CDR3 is CASSLNPGNYGYTF. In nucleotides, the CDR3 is TGTGCCAGCAGCTTAAATCCAGGGAACTATGGCTACACCTTC.

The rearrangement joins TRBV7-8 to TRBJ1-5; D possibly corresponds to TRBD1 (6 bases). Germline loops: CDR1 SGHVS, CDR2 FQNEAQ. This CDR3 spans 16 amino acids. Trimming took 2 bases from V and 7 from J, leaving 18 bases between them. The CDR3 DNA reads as TGTGCCAGCAGCTTAACTTCAGGGGTGTACCACCAGCCCCAGCATTTT. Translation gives CASSLTSGVYHQPQHF.

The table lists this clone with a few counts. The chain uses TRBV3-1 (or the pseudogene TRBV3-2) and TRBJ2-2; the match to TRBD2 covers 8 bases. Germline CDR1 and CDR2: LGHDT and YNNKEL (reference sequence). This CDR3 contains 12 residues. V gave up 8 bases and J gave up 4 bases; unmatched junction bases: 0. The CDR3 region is CASLAGTGELFF. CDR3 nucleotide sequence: TGTGCCAGCCTAGCGGGCACCGGGGAGCTGTTTTTT.

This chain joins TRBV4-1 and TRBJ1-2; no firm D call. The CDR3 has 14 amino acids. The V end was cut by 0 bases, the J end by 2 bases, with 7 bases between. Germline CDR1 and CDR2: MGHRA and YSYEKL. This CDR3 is CASSQEGFNYGYTF. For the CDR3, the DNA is TGCGCCAGCAGCCAAGAGGGTTTCAACTATGGCTACACCTTC.

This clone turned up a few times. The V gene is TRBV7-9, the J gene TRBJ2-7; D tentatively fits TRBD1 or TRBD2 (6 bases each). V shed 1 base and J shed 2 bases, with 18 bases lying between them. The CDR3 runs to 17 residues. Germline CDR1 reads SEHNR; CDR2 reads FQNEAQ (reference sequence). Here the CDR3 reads CASSLEVGRGGTYEQYF. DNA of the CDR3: TGTGCCAGCAGCTTAGAAGTCGGCAGGGGAGGTACCTACGAGCAGTACTTC.

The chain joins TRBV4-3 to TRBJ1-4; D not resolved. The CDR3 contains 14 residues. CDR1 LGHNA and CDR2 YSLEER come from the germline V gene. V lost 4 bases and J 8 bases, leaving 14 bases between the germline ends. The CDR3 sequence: CASSRIKQAEKLFF. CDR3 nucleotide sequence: TGCGCCAGCAGCCGTATTAAGCAGGCGGAAAAACTGTTTTTT.

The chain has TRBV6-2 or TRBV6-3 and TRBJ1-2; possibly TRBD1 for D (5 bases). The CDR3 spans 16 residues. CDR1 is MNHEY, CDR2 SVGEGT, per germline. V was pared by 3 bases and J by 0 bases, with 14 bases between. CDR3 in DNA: TGTGCCAGCAGTTATCCAGGGATGGGGGCTAACTATGGCTACACCTTC. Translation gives CASSYPGMGANYGYTF.

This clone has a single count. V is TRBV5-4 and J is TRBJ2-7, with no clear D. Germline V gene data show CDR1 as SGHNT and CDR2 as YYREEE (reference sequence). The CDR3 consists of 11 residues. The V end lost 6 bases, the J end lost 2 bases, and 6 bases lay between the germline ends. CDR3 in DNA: TGTGCCAGCAACGACGCCTACGAGCAGTACTTC. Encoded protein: CASNDAYEQYF.

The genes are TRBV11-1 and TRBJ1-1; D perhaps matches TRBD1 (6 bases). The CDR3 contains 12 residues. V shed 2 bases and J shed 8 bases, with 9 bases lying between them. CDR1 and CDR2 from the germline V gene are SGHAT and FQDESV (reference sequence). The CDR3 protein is CASSLQGREAFF. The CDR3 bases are TGTGCCAGCAGCTTACAGGGGAGGGAAGCTTTCTTT.

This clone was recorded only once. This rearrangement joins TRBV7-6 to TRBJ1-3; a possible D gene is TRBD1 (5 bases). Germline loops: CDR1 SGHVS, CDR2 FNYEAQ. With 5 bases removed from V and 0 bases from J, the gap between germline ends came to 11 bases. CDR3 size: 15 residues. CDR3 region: CASSPEDISGNTIYF. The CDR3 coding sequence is TGTGCCAGCAGCCCAGAGGACATCTCTGGAAACACCATATATTTT.

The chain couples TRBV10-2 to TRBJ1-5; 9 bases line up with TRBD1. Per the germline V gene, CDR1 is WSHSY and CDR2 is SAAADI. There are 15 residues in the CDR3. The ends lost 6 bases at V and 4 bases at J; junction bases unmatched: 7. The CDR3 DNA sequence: TGCGCCAGCAGCCTGACAGGGGGAAGAAATCAGCCCCAGCATTTT. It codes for CASSLTGGRNQPQHF.

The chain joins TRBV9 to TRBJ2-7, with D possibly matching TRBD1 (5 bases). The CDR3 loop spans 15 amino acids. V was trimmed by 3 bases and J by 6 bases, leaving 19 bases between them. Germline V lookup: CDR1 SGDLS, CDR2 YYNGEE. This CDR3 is CASSGTPAGPSEQYF. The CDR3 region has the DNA TGTGCCAGCAGCGGGACCCCGGCAGGGCCCAGCGAGCAGTACTTC.

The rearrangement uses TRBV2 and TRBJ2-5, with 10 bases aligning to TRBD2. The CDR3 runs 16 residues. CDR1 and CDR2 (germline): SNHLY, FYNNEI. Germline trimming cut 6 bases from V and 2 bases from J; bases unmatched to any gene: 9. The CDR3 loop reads CASSLLSGGVQETQYF. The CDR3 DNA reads TGTGCCAGCAGCCTCCTCAGCGGGGGGGTACAAGAGACCCAGTACTTC. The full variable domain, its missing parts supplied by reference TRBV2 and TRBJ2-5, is EPEVTQTPSHQVTQMGQEVILRCVPISNHLYFYWYRQILGQKVEFLVSFYNNEISEKSEIFDDQFSVERPDGSNFTLKIRSTKLEDSAMYFCASSLLSGGVQETQYFGPGTRLLVL.

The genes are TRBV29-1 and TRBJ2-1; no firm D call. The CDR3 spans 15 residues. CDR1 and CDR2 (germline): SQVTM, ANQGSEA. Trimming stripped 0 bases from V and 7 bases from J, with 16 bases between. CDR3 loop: CSVEDQGRRLNEQFF. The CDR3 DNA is TGCAGCGTTGAAGATCAAGGCAGGCGATTAAATGAGCAGTTCTTC.

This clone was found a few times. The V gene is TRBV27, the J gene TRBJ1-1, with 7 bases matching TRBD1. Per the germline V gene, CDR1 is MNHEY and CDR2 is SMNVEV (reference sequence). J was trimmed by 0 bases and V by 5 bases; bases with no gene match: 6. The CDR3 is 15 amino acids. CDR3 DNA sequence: TGTGCCAGCAGTCCCCAGGGGGGCATGAACACTGAAGCTTTCTTT. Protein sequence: CASSPQGGMNTEAFF.

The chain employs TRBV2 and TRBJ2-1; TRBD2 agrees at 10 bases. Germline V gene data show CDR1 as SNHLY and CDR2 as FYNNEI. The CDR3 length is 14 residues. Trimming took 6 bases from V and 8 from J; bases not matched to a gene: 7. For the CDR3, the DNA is TGTGCCAGCAGGGAGGCTAGCGGGAGACATGAGCAGTTCTTC. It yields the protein CASREASGRHEQFF. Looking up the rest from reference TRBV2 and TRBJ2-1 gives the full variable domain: EPEVTQTPSHQVTQMGQEVILRCVPISNHLYFYWYRQILGQKVEFLVSFYNNEISEKSEIFDDQFSVERPDGSNFTLKIRSTKLEDSAMYFCASREASGRHEQFFGPGTRLTVL.

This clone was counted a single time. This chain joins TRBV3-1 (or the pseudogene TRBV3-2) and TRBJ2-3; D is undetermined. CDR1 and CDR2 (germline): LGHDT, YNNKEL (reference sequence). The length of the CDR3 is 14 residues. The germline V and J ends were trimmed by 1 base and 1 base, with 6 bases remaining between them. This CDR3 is CASSQVSRTDTQYF. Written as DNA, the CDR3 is TGTGCCAGCAGCCAAGTTTCCCGCACAGATACGCAGTATTTT.

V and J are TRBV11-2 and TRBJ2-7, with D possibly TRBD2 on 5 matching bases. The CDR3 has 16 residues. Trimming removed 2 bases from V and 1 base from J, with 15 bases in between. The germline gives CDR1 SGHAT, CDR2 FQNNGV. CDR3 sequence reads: CASSLRFGGLSYEQYF. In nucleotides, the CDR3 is TGTGCCAGCAGCTTAAGGTTCGGAGGTTTATCCTACGAGCAGTACTTC.

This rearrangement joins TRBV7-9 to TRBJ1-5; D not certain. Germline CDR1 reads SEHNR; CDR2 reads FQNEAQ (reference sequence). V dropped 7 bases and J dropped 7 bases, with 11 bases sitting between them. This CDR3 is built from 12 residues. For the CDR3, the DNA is TGTGCCAGCACCAACGAGGACCAGCCCCAGCATTTT. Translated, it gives CASTNEDQPQHF. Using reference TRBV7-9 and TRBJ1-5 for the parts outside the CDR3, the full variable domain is DTGVSQNPRHKITKRGQNVTFRCDPISEHNRLYWYRQTLGQGPEFLTYFQNEAQLEKSRLLSDRFSAERPKGSFSTLEIQRTEQGDSAMYLCASTNEDQPQHFGDGTRLSIL.

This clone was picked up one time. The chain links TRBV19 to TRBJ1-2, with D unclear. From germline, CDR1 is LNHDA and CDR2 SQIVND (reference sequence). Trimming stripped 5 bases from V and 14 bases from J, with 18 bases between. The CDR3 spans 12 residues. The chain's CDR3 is CASSATTSRGTF. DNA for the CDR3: TGTGCCAGTAGTGCGACGACCTCCCGCGGGACCTTC.

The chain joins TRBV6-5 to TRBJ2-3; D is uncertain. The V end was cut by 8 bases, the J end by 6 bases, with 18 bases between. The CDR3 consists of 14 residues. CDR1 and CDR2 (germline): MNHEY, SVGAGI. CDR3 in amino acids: CASLKFLGTDTQYF. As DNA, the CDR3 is TGTGCCAGCCTTAAATTTCTAGGAACGGATACGCAGTATTTT.

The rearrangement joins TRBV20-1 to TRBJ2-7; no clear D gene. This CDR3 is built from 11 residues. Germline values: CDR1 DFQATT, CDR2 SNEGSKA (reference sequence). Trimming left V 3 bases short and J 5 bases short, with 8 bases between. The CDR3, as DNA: TGCAGTGCTAGGCAGGCCAACGAGCAGTACTTC. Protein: CSARQANEQYF.